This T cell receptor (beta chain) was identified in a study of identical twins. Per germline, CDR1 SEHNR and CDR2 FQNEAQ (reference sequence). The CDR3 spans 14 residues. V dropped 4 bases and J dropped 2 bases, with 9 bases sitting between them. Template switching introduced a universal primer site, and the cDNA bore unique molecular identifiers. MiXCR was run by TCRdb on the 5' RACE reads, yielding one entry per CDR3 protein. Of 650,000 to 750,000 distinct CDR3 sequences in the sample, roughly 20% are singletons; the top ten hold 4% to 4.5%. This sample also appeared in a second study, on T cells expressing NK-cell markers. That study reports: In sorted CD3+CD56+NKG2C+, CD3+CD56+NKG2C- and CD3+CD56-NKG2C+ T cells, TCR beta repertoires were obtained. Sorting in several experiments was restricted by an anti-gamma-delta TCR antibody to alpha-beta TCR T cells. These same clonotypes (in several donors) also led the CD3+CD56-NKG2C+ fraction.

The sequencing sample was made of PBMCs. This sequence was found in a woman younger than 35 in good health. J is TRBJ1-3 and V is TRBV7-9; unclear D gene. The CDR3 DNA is TGTGCCAGCAGCTACACCAAGGCTGGAAACACCATATATTTT. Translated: CASSYTKAGNTIYF.